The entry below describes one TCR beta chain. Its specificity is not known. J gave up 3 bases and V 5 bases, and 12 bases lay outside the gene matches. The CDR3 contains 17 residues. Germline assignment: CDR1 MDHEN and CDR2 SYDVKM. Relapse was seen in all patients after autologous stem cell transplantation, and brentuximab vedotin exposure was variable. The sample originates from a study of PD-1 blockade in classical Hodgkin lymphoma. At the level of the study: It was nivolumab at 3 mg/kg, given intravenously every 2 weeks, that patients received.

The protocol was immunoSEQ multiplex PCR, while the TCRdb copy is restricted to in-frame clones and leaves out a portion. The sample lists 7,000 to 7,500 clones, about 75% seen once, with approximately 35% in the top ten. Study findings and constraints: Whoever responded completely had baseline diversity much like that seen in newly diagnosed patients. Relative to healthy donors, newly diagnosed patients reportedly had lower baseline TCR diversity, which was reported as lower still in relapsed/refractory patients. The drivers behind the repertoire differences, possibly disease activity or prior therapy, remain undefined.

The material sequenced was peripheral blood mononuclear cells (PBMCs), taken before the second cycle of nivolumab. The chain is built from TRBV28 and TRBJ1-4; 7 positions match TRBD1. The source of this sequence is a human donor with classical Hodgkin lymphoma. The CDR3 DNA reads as TGTGCCAGCAGTCCCGACAGGGTGGGGGGAGCTAATGAAAAACTGTTTTTT. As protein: CASSPDRVGGANEKLFF.